These 30 T cell receptor beta chains originate from one sample sequenced in a study of blood T cell repertoires in COVID-19. Libraries were prepared by immunoSEQ multiplex PCR; TCRdb keeps only in-frame clonotypes and omits some of them. The repertoire holds 40,000 to 60,000 clones, with roughly nine tenths as singletons. The source material was peripheral blood. These receptors were taken from a human donor in a cohort sampled during active COVID-19.

This sequence joins TRBV2 and TRBJ1-1; 10 bases map to TRBD1. The junction had 5 bases not matched to a gene; V was cut back by 4 bases and J by 6 bases. CDR1 is SNHLY, CDR2 FYNNEI, per germline. The CDR3 is made up of 14 amino acids. The CDR3 DNA is TGTGCCAGCAGTGGGGACAGGGGAATCGCTGAAGCTTTCTTT. It translates to CASSGDRGIAEAFF.

V gene TRBV9 combines with J gene TRBJ2-4; 10 bases map to TRBD1. Germline-derived CDR1 and CDR2 are SGDLS and YYNGEE. V was clipped by 4 bases and J by 7 bases; unmatched bases: 5. This CDR3 has 14 amino acids. The CDR3 reads CASSLGQGMNIQYF. For the CDR3, the DNA is TGTGCCAGCAGCTTGGGACAGGGGATGAACATTCAGTACTTC. The full variable domain, completed using reference TRBV9 and TRBJ2-4, is DSGVTQTPKHLITATGQRVTLRCSPRSGDLSVYWYQQSLDQGLQFLIQYYNGEERAKGNILERFSAQQFPDLHSELNLSSLELGDSALYFCASSLGQGMNIQYFGAGTRLSVL.

The rearrangement links TRBV19 to TRBJ2-2; no clear D. This CDR3 contains 13 residues. V lost 1 base and J lost 7, with 7 bases in between. Germline CDR1 LNHDA, CDR2 SQIVND (reference sequence). The CDR3, as DNA: TGTGCCAGTAGTATAGTCCCGTACGGGGAGCTGTTTTTT. The encoded protein is CASSIVPYGELFF.

The chain carries TRBV11-3 and TRBJ1-4; 9 bases are a match to TRBD1. The junction had 6 bases not matched to a gene; V was cut back by 5 bases and J by 5 bases. This CDR3 has 15 residues. The germline V gene has CDR1 SGHNT and CDR2 YENEEA. CDR3 loop: CASSRGTGQNEKLFF. CDR3 coding DNA: TGTGCCAGCAGCAGAGGGACAGGGCAGAATGAAAAACTGTTTTTT.

The chain combines TRBV6-1 with TRBJ2-1, with 14 bases fitting TRBD2. V lost 4 bases and J lost 9; bases outside the gene matches: 14. This CDR3 has 18 residues. Looked up from germline, CDR1 is MNHNS and CDR2 is SASEGT. The CDR3 region is CASSVIGLAGGFGGEQFF. The CDR3 DNA is TGTGCCAGCAGTGTGATCGGACTAGCGGGAGGTTTCGGTGGTGAGCAGTTCTTC.

The rearrangement uses TRBV20-1 and TRBJ2-5; 7 bases are shared with TRBD2. Per germline, CDR1 DFQATT and CDR2 SNEGSKA (reference sequence). The V segment lost 3 bases and the J segment 0 bases; nucleotides outside the gene matches: 4. The CDR3 length is 14 residues. CDR3 region: CSASSLADQETQYF. CDR3 sequence (DNA): TGCAGTGCTAGTAGCCTAGCGGACCAAGAGACCCAGTACTTC.

In its sample, this clone was seen once. The chain has TRBV29-1 and TRBJ1-1, with TRBD1 matching 7 bases. CDR1 SQVTM and CDR2 ANQGSEA come from the germline V gene. The CDR3 spans 13 residues. Germline trimming cut 4 bases from V and 0 bases from J; bases unmatched to any gene: 2. The CDR3 DNA is TGCAGCGTTGCGGGACAGATGAACACTGAAGCTTTCTTT. The encoded protein is CSVAGQMNTEAFF.

This chain joins TRBV9 and TRBJ2-4; maybe TRBD1 (6 bases). The CDR3 has 15 amino acids. The germline V gene encodes CDR1 SGDLS and CDR2 YYNGEE. V was cut by 7 bases and J by 0 bases, with 14 bases left in between. CDR3 in DNA: TGTGCCAGCTCCAGGGGCCACCTAGCCAAAAACATTCAGTACTTC. It specifies CASSRGHLAKNIQYF.

V and J are TRBV19 and TRBJ1-6; no firm D call. Trimming removed 6 bases at V and 11 bases at J, with 14 bases between. The CDR3 totals 13 residues. Per the germline V gene, CDR1 is LNHDA and CDR2 is SQIVND (reference sequence). CDR3 sequence reads: CASSSASETPLHF. In DNA form, the CDR3 reads TGTGCCAGTAGCTCCGCTTCGGAGACACCCCTCCACTTT.

The chain couples TRBV2 to TRBJ2-3; D uncertain. Trimming shortened V by 5 bases and J by 1 base, and 4 bases separated the two germline ends. Germline V gives CDR1 SNHLY, CDR2 FYNNEI. CDR3 length: 12 residues. The CDR3 DNA reads as TGTGCCAGCAGTACGGGCACAGATACGCAGTATTTT. Translated, it gives CASSTGTDTQYF.

V is TRBV18 and J is TRBJ2-1; TRBD2 aligns across 10 bases. The V gene end was trimmed by 7 bases and the J gene end by 7 bases; junction bases not matched to a gene: 13. This CDR3 comprises 16 residues. Germline-derived CDR1 and CDR2 are KGHSH and LQKENI. CDR3 region: CASFTGLAGVYNEQFF. The CDR3 bases are TGTGCCAGCTTCACGGGTCTAGCGGGAGTTTATAATGAGCAGTTCTTC.

The chain recombines TRBV18 with TRBJ1-5; no clear D gene. Trimming pared 3 bases from V and 3 bases from J, leaving 18 bases between. Looked up from germline, CDR1 is KGHSH and CDR2 is LQKENI. CDR3 size: 17 residues. In DNA, the CDR3 is TGTGCCAGCTCACCGGTACCTAGAACGGGTTACAATCAGCCCCAGCATTTT. Encoded protein: CASSPVPRTGYNQPQHF. Looking up the rest from reference TRBV18 and TRBJ1-5 gives the full variable domain: NAGVMQNPRHLVRRRGQEARLRCSPMKGHSHVYWYRQLPEEGLKFMVYLQKENIIDESGMPKERFSAEFPKEGPSILRIQQVVRGDSAAYFCASSPVPRTGYNQPQHFGDGTRLSIL.

J is TRBJ2-5 and V is TRBV19; 7 bases are shared with TRBD2. The V and J ends lost 5 bases and 5 bases, in that order; junction bases with no gene match: 14. The CDR3 spans 16 residues. Germline CDR1 reads LNHDA; CDR2 reads SQIVND (reference sequence). The CDR3 reads CASSGRVAGVMETQYF. The CDR3 DNA follows: TGTGCCAGTAGTGGCCGTGTTGCGGGAGTAATGGAGACCCAGTACTTC.

The V call is TRBV23-1, the J call TRBJ2-7, with D maybe TRBD1 (5 bases). TRBV23-1 qualifies as an ORF whose function is uncertain. Trimming shortened V by 7 bases and J by 6 bases, and 19 bases separated the two germline ends. This CDR3 is built from 14 residues. DNA for the CDR3: TGCGCCAGCATCGGCGAATCTGGGGCTCTCGAGCAGTACTTC. Its translation: CASIGESGALEQYF.

This chain joins TRBV6-1 and TRBJ1-1, with no clear D. With 1 base removed from V and 0 bases from J, the gap between germline ends came to 3 bases. CDR1 and CDR2 from the germline V gene are MNHNS and SASEGT. The CDR3 runs to 13 residues. The CDR3 region is CASSEGVNTEAFF. CDR3 coding DNA: TGTGCCAGCAGTGAAGGCGTGAACACTGAAGCTTTCTTT.

Here the CDR3 DNA reads TGTGCCAGCAGTCCCCGACAGGGGGCGCCGACTGAAGCTTTCTTT. Translated, it gives CASSPRQGAPTEAFF. J is TRBJ1-1 and V is TRBV6-5; 10 bases fit TRBD1. V lost 5 bases to trimming and J lost 5 bases; unmatched junction nucleotides: 8. This CDR3 is built from 15 residues. Germline loops: CDR1 MNHEY, CDR2 SVGAGI.

The J gene is TRBJ2-7, the V gene TRBV19; maybe TRBD1 (6 bases). The germline gives CDR1 LNHDA, CDR2 SQIVND (reference sequence). The CDR3 length is 13 residues. Trimming cost V 2 bases and J 7 bases, with 12 bases left between them. CDR3 amino acids: CASSISDRGEQYF. The CDR3 coding sequence is TGTGCCAGTAGTATATCGGACAGAGGAGAGCAGTACTTC.

The rearrangement uses TRBV5-1 and TRBJ1-5, with D possibly matching TRBD1 (6 bases). Germline V gives CDR1 SGHRS, CDR2 YFSETQ. Trimming removed 3 bases from V and 6 bases from J, with 13 bases in between. The CDR3 contains 14 residues. This CDR3 is CASSSTGFGQPQHF. CDR3 nucleotide sequence: TGCGCCAGCAGCTCCACAGGGTTCGGTCAGCCCCAGCATTTT.

The chain couples TRBV5-4 to TRBJ2-1; D unclear. Germline CDR1 and CDR2: SGHNT and YYREEE (reference sequence). V lost 5 bases and J lost 2, with 11 bases in between. The CDR3 has 14 amino acids. The CDR3 protein is CASRPNGPYNEQFF. In DNA form, the CDR3 reads TGTGCCAGCAGGCCGAATGGCCCCTACAATGAGCAGTTCTTC.

This clone was seen just once. This sequence joins TRBV7-9 and TRBJ1-1, with 8 bases matching TRBD1. The CDR3 loop spans 14 amino acids. V was clipped by 3 bases and J by 1 base; unmatched bases: 1. Germline CDR1 and CDR2: SEHNR and FQNEAQ (reference sequence). The CDR3 DNA reads TGTGCCAGCAGCTTCGGACAGGGGAACACTGAAGCTTTCTTT. Translation gives CASSFGQGNTEAFF.

The V gene is TRBV5-6, the J gene TRBJ1-2, with 9 bases fitting TRBD1. The germline V gene has CDR1 SGHDT and CDR2 YYEEEE. V lost 4 bases and J lost 2; bases outside the gene matches: 3. This CDR3 region has 14 residues. CDR3 sequence (DNA): TGTGCCAGCAGCCAGGACAGGGGAAACTATGGCTACACCTTC. It is translated as CASSQDRGNYGYTF.

This clone was found a few times. The V gene is TRBV10-2, the J gene TRBJ2-7; 9 bases are a match to TRBD2. CDR3 length: 18 amino acids. V shed 2 bases and J 2 bases; nucleotides not matched to a gene: 13. The germline V gene encodes CDR1 WSHSY and CDR2 SAAADI. The CDR3 sequence: CASSETGLAALIAYEQYV. The CDR3 DNA follows: TGCGCCAGCAGTGAGACGGGACTAGCAGCCCTAATCGCCTACGAGCAGTACGTC.

The J gene is TRBJ1-3, the V gene TRBV30; 12 bases are shared with TRBD1. The CDR3 is 14 amino acids. In germline, CDR1 is GTSNPN, CDR2 SVGIG (reference sequence). The junction had 1 base not matched to a gene; V was cut back by 5 bases and J by 2 bases. The CDR3 DNA follows: TGTGCCTGGGGGACAGGGGGCGCTGGAAACACCATATATTTT. Protein sequence: CAWGTGGAGNTIYF.

The chain is built from TRBV4-1 and TRBJ2-5, with 8 bases identical to TRBD1. The germline CDR1 and CDR2 sequences are MGHRA and YSYEKL. This CDR3 contains 14 residues. J lost 5 bases, V lost 1 base, and 3 bases had no gene match. As DNA, the CDR3 is TGCGCCAGCAGCCAAGCGGACAGGGAGGAGACCCAGTACTTC. The encoded protein is CASSQADREETQYF.

The chain uses TRBV4-1 and TRBJ2-7; 15 bases match TRBD2. The CDR3 totals 15 residues. Germline CDR1 is MGHRA and CDR2 is YSYEKL. V trimming: 4 bases; J trimming: 7 bases; junction bases outside the gene matches: 5. The chain's CDR3 is CASSLSGLAGGEQYF. Here the CDR3 DNA reads TGCGCCAGCAGCCTTTCGGGACTAGCGGGAGGTGAGCAGTACTTC.

The chain uses TRBV7-3 and TRBJ2-1; unclear D gene. Germline CDR1 SGHTA, CDR2 FQGTGA. The V and J ends lost 2 bases and 0 bases respectively, with 11 bases between them. This CDR3 has 16 amino acids. The CDR3 DNA reads TGTGCCAGCAGCTTAGCGGCGCTGAGCTCCTACAATGAGCAGTTCTTC. This translates into CASSLAALSSYNEQFF.

The rearrangement joins TRBV4-1 to TRBJ2-5, with D perhaps TRBD1 (5 bases). Germline lookup yields CDR1 MGHRA and CDR2 YSYEKL. The CDR3 length is 14 residues. Trimming left V 1 base short and J 4 bases short, with 10 bases between. The CDR3 loop reads CASSQVAQAETQYF. CDR3 nucleotides: TGCGCCAGCAGCCAAGTCGCACAGGCAGAGACCCAGTACTTC.

The J gene is TRBJ1-1, the V gene TRBV6-5; perhaps TRBD1 as D (5 bases). Between the trimmed V and J ends, which lost 6 bases and 1 base, there was a span of 12 bases. Germline CDR1 is MNHEY and CDR2 is SVGAGI. The CDR3 is made up of 14 amino acids. For the CDR3, the DNA is TGTGCCAGCAGGAAGACAGTCCAGAACACTGAAGCTTTCTTT. It yields the protein CASRKTVQNTEAFF.

The chain couples TRBV18 to TRBJ1-2; the D gene is possibly TRBD1 (5 bases). CDR1 is KGHSH, CDR2 LQKENI, per germline. V gave up 0 bases and J gave up 7 bases, with 18 bases separating them. The CDR3 runs 16 residues. CDR3 sequence (DNA): TGTGCCAGCTCACCACCAGCAGGGTCCGAGAGTAGTGGCTACACCTTC. This gives the protein CASSPPAGSESSGYTF.

The chain links TRBV7-9 to TRBJ2-2; TRBD2 agrees at 11 bases. CDR1 is SEHNR, CDR2 FQNEAQ, per germline (reference sequence). CDR3 size: 16 residues. V dropped 6 bases and J dropped 7; count of bases not matched to a gene: 10. The CDR3 nucleotides are TGTGCCAGCAGTTCACTCACTAGCGGGAGAAGCGGGGAGCTGTTTTTT. Translated: CASSSLTSGRSGELFF.